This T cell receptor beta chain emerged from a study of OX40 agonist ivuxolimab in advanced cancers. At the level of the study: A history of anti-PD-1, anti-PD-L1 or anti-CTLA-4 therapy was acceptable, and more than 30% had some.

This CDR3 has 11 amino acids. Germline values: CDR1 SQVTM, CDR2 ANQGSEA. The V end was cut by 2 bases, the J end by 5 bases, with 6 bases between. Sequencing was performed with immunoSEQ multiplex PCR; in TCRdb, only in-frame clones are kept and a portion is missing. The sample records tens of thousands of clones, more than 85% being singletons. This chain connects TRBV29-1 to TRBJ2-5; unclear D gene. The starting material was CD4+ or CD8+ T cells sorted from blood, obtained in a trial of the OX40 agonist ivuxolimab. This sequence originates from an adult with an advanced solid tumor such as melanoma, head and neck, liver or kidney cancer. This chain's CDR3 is CSVEMTETQYF. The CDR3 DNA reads TGCAGCGTTGAAATGACGGAGACCCAGTACTTC.